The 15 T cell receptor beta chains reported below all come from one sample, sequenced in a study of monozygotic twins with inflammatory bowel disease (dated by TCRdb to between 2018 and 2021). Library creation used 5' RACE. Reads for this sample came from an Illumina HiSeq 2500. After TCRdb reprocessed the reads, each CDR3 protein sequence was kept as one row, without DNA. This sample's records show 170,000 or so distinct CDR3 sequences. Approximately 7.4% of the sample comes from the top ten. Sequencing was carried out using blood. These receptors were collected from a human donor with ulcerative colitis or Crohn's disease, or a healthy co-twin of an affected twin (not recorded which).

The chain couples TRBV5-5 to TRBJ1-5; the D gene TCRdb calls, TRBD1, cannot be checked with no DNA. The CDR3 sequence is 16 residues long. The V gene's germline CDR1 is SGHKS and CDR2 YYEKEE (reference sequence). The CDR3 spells CASSRGPHGGNQPQHF.

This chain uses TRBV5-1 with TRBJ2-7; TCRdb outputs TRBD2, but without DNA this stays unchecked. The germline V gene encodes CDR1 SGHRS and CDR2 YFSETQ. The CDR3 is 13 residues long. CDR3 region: CASSLVGEYEQYF.

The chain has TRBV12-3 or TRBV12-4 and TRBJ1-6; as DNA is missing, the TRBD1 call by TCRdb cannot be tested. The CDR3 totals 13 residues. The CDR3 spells CASSPRENSPLHF.

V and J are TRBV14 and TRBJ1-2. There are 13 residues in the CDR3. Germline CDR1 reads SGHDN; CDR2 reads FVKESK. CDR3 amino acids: CASSLERGLGYTF.

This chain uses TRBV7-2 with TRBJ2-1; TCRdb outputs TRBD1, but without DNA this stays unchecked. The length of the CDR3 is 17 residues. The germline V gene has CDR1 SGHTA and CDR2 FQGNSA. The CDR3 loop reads CASSYLVLGGRYNEQFF.

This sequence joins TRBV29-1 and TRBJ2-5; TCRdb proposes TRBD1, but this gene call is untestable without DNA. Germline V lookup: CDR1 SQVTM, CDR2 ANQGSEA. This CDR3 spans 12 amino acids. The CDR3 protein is CSVRTAGETQYF.

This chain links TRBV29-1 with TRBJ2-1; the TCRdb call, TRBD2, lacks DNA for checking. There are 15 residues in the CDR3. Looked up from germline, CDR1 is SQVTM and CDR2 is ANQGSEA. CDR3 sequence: CSVETRDSPYNEQFF.

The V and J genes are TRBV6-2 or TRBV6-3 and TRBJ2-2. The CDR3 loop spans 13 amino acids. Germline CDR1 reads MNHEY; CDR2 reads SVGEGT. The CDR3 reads CASVRTNTGELFF.

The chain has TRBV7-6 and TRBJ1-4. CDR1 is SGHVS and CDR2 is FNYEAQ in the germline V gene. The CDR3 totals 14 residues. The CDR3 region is CASSQTATNEKLFF.

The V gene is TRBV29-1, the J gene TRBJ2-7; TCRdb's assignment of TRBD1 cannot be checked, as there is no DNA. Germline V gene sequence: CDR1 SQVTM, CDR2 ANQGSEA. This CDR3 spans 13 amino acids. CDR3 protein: CSASGTGRAGQYF.

CDR3 residues: CASSLAQGARSGYTF. The chain joins TRBV7-9 to TRBJ1-2; TCRdb gives TRBD1 as the D gene, but with no DNA this cannot be confirmed. The germline gives CDR1 SEHNR, CDR2 FQNEAQ (reference sequence). This CDR3 contains 15 residues.

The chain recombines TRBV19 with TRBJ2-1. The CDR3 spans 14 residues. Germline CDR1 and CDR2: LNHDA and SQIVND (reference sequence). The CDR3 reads CASSIPNSYNEQFF.

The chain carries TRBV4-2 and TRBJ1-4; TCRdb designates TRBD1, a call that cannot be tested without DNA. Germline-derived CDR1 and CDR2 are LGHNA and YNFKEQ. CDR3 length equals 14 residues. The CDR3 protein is CASSQDRGQGFRFF.

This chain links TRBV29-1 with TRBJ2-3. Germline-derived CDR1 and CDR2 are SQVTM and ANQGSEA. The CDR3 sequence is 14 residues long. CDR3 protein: CSVEDPSAFGTQYF.

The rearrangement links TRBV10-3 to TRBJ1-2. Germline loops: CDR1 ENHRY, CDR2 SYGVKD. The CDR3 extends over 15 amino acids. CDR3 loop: CAISESAQTYYGYTF.